One TCR beta chain is described in this entry. What it recognizes is unknown. This entry is derived from a study of T cells in tumors after PD-1 blockade. The study's findings and limits: Clonal replacement appeared only between pre- and post-treatment samples.

Noted time point: first of two pre-therapy site-matched biopsies 2 to 3 months apart. The CDR3 contains 15 residues. Trimming pared 7 bases from V and 5 bases from J, leaving 18 bases between. CDR1 is LNHDA and CDR2 is SQIVND in the germline V gene (reference sequence). Assay: immunoSEQ multiplex PCR; the TCRdb copy retains only in-frame clones and omits some. This sample has 4,000 to 5,000 clones; less than 75% occur once, and the top ten carry 7.5%. The sequence was obtained from a human donor with basal cell carcinoma. The sequenced sample was tumor tissue, obtained before anti-PD-1 treatment. The V gene is TRBV19, the J gene TRBJ1-5; D unclear. CDR3 nucleotide sequence: TGTGCCAGTACTCTGGGGAGAAGGTGGGATCAGCCCCAGCATTTT. This gives the protein CASTLGRRWDQPQHF.